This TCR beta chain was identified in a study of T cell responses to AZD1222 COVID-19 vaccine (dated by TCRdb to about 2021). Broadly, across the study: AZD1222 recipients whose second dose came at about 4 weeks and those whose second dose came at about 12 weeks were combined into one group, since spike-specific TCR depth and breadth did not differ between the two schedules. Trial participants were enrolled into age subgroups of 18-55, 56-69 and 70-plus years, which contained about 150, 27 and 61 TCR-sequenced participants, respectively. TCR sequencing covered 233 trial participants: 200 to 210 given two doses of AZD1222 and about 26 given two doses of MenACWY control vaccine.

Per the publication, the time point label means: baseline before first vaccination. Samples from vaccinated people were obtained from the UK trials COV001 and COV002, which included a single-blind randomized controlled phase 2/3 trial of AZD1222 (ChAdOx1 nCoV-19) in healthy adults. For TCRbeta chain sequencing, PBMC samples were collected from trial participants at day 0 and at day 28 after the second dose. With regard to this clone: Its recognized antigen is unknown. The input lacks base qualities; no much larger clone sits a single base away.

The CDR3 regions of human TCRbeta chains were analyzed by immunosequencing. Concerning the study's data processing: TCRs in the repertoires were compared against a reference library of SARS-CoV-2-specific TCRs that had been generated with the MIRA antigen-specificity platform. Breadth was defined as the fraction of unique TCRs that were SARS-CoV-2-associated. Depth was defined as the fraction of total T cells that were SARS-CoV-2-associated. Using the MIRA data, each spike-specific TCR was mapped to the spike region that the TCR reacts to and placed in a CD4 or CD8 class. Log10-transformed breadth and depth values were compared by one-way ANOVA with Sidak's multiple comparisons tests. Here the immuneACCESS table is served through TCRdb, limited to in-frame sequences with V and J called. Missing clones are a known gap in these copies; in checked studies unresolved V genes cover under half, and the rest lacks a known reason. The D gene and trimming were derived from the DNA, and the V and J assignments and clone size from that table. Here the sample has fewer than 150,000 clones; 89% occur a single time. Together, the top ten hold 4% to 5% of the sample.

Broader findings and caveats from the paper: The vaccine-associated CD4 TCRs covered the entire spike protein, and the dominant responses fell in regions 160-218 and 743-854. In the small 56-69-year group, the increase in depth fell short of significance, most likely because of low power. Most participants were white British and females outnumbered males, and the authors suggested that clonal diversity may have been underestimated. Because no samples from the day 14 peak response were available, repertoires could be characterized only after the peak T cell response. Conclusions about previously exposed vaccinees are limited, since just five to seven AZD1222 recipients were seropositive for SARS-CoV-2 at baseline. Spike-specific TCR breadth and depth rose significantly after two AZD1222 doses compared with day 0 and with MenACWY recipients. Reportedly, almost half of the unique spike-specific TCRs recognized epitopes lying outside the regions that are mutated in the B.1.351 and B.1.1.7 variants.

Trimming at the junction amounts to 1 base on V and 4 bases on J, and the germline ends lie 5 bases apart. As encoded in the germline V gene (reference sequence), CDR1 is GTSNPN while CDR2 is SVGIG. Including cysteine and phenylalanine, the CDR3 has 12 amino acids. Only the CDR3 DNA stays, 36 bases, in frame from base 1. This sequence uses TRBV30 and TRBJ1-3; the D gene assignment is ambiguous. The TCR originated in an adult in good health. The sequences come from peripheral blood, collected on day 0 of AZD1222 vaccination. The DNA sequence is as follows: TGTGCCTGGAGTGGGTTGGGAAACACCATATATTTT. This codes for CAWSGLGNTIYF.